One sample yielded the 5 T cell receptor beta chains listed below, sequenced in a study of PD-1 blockade in classical Hodgkin lymphoma. All trial patients relapsed after autologous stem cell transplantation. Method: immunoSEQ multiplex PCR; TCRdb's copy keeps in-frame clones and lacks some. Here the sample spans under 95,000 clones, 90% to 95% being singletons. Specimen: peripheral blood mononuclear cells (PBMCs), collected at baseline. Source of these receptors: a human donor with classical Hodgkin lymphoma.

The chain carries TRBV28 and TRBJ2-7; D ambiguous. The CDR3 is 14 amino acids. Germline V lookup: CDR1 MDHEN, CDR2 SYDVKM. Trimming took 8 bases from V and 2 from J, leaving 16 bases between them. The CDR3 here is CASARTARAYEQYF. As DNA, the CDR3 is TGTGCCAGCGCTAGAACGGCGAGAGCCTACGAGCAGTACTTC.

The chain recombines TRBV6-5 with TRBJ2-1; the D is unclear. The CDR3 sequence is 14 residues long. The germline V gene has CDR1 MNHEY and CDR2 SVGAGI. V was cut by 2 bases and J by 8 bases, with 13 bases left in between. The CDR3 is CASSYRSTWDEQFF. The CDR3 DNA sequence: TGTGCCAGCAGTTACCGTTCCACGTGGGATGAGCAGTTCTTC.

The rearrangement joins TRBV14 to TRBJ2-7, with D perhaps TRBD1 or TRBD2 (5 bases each). Germline CDR1 reads SGHDN; CDR2 reads FVKESK. CDR3 length: 15 amino acids. Trimming pared 1 base from V and 3 bases from J, leaving 13 bases between. CDR3 DNA: TGTGCCAGCAGCCAAGCGCCCGGGACGGTCTACGAGCAGTACTTC. It specifies CASSQAPGTVYEQYF.

V and J are TRBV30 and TRBJ2-3, with 7 bases aligning to TRBD1. Trimming at V came to 4 bases and at J to 3 bases, leaving 7 bases not matched to a gene. Germline V gene lookup returns CDR1 GTSNPN and CDR2 SVGIG (reference sequence). The CDR3 spans 14 residues. The CDR3, as DNA: TGTGCCTGGACCCCACAGGGGATGACAGATACGCAGTATTTT. It is translated as CAWTPQGMTDTQYF.

A few counts support this clone. The chain is built from TRBV14 and TRBJ2-1; 9 bases map to TRBD2. J lost 6 bases, V lost 5 bases, and 11 bases had no gene match. This CDR3 region has 16 residues. Germline assignment: CDR1 SGHDN and CDR2 FVKESK. CDR3: CASSSRLAVRANEQFF. As DNA, the CDR3 is TGTGCCAGCAGCTCTCGACTAGCGGTCAGGGCCAATGAGCAGTTCTTC.